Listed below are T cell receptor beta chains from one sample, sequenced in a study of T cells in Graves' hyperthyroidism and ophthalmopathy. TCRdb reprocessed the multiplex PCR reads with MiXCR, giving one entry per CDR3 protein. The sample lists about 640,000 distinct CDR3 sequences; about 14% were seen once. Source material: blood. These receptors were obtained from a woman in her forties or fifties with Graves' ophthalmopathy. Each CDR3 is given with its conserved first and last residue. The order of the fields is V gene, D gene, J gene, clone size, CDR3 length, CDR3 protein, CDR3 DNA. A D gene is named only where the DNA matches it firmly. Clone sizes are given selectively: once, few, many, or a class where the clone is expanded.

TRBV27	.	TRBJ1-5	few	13	CASSLNDDQPQHF	TGTGCCAGCAGTTTGAACGACGATCAGCCCCAGCATTTT
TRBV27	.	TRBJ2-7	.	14	CARTHPGRDYEQYF	TGTGCCAGGACCCATCCGGGACGGGACTACGAGCAGTACTTC
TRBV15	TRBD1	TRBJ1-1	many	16	CATSREKGAYDTEAFF	TGTGCCACCAGCAGAGAAAAGGGGGCCTATGACACTGAAGCTTTCTTT
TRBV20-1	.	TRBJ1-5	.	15	CSARDDGGSNQPQHF	TGCAGTGCTAGAGATGACGGGGGTAGCAATCAGCCCCAGCATTTT
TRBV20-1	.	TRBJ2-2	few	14	CSAKPGINTGELFF	TGCAGTGCTAAACCGGGGATCAACACCGGGGAGCTGTTTTTT
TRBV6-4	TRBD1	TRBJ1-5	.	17	CASSENRAGTGAQPQHF	TGTGCCAGCAGTGAAAATCGGGCCGGGACAGGGGCTCAGCCCCAGCATTTT
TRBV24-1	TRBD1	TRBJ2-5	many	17	CATSDIGQGASQETQYF	TGTGCCACCAGTGATATCGGACAGGGGGCGTCCCAAGAGACCCAGTACTTC
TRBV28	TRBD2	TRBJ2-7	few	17	CASSPTSRTSGSYEQYF	TGTGCCAGCAGTCCTACATCAAGGACTAGCGGGAGTTACGAGCAGTACTTC
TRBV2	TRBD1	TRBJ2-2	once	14	CASSSRTGSGELFF	TGTGCCAGCAGCTCGCGGACAGGGAGCGGGGAGCTGTTTTTT
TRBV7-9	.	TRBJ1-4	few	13	CASTHGLDEKLFF	TGTGCCAGCACCCATGGGCTTGATGAAAAACTGTTTTTT
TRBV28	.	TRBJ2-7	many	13	CASSFIGFREQYF	TGTGCCAGCAGTTTTATTGGGTTCAGGGAGCAGTACTTC
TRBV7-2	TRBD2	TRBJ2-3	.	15	CASSTTSGRLDTQYF	TGTGCCAGCAGCACAACTAGCGGGAGATTAGATACGCAGTATTTT
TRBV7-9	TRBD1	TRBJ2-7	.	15	CASTSPPGQGYEQYF	TGTGCCAGCACCTCACCGCCGGGACAGGGATACGAGCAGTACTTC
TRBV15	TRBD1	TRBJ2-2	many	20	CATSRVGALTGGSDTGELFF	TGTGCCACCAGCAGAGTTGGGGCACTGACAGGGGGCTCGGACACCGGGGAGCTGTTTTTT
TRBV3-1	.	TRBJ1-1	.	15	CASSQDDGGNTEAFF	TGTGCCAGCAGCCAAGATGACGGGGGGAACACTGAAGCTTTCTTT
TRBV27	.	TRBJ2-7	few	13	CASIDLGGHEQYF	TGTGCCAGCATCGATCTCGGGGGGCATGAGCAGTACTTC
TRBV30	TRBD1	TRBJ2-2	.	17	CAWRGAGQAMNTGELFF	TGTGCCTGGAGGGGGGCGGGACAGGCAATGAACACCGGGGAGCTGTTTTTT
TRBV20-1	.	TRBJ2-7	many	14	CSASAQRVTYEQYF	TGCAGTGCTAGCGCCCAGCGGGTAACCTACGAGCAGTACTTC
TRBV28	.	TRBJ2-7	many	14	CASTRSGRNYEQYF	TGTGCCAGCACCCGTTCGGGCAGAAACTACGAGCAGTACTTC
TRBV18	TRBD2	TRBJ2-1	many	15	CASSGLGQRDGEQFF	TGTGCCAGCTCAGGCCTCGGCCAGCGGGACGGTGAGCAGTTCTTC
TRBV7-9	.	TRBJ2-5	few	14	CASSLDGAWSGQYF	TGTGCCAGCAGCTTAGATGGGGCTTGGAGTGGCCAGTACTTC
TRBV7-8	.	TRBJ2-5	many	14	CASSSRQAEETQYF	TGTGCCAGCAGCTCCCGACAGGCAGAAGAGACCCAGTACTTC
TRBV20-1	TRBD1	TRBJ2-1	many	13	CSVKGQTYNEQFF	TGCAGTGTTAAGGGACAGACATACAATGAGCAGTTCTTC
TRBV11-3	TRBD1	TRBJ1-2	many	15	CASSQGGQDMNGYTF	TGTGCCAGCAGCCAAGGGGGACAGGACATGAACGGCTACACCTTC
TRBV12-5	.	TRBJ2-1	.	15	CASGFTRDFGNEQFF	TGTGCTAGTGGTTTTACCAGGGATTTTGGAAATGAGCAGTTCTTC
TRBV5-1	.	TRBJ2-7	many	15	CASSRGTVLSYEQYF	TGCGCCAGCAGTCGAGGGACCGTACTTTCCTACGAGCAGTACTTC
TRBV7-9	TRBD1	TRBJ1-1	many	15	CASSPSTGLNTEAFF	TGTGCCAGCAGCCCATCGACAGGGCTGAACACTGAAGCTTTCTTT
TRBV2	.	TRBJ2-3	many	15	CASSESPGNTDTQYF	TGTGCCAGCAGTGAATCGCCAGGGAACACAGATACGCAGTATTTT
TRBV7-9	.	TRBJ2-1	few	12	CASSLTSPSQFF	TGTGCCAGCAGCCTGACCTCCCCATCGCAGTTCTTC
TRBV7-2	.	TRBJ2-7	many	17	CASSLALSLANKYEQYF	TGTGCCAGCAGCTTAGCGTTGTCCCTAGCGAATAAATACGAGCAGTACTTC
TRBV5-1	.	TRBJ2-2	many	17	CASSLSLILTNTGELFF	TGCGCCAGCAGCTTGTCTCTGATACTCACAAACACCGGGGAGCTGTTTTTT
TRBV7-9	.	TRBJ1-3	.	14	CASSHGESGNTIYF	TGTGCCAGCAGCCATGGGGAGTCTGGAAACACCATATATTTT
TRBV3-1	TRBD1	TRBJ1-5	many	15	CASSQDGDRDQPQHF	TGTGCCAGCAGCCAAGACGGGGACAGGGATCAGCCCCAGCATTTT
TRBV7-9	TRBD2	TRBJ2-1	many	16	CASSFRAGLAHNEQFF	TGTGCCAGCAGCTTCCGTGCGGGACTAGCCCACAATGAGCAGTTCTTC
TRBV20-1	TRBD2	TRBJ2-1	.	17	CSAEGLAGILGYNEQFF	TGCAGTGCTGAAGGACTAGCGGGAATTCTTGGCTACAATGAGCAGTTCTTC
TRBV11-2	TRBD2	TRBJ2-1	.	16	CASSPWTSGSRDEQFF	TGTGCCAGCAGCCCGTGGACTAGCGGGAGTCGGGATGAGCAGTTCTTC
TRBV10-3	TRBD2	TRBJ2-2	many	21	CAIKERYGASGSQENTGELFF	TGTGCCATCAAGGAACGTTACGGGGCTAGCGGAAGCCAAGAGAACACCGGGGAGCTGTTTTTT
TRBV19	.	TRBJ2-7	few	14	CASSIDRTYYEQYF	TGTGCCAGTAGTATAGATAGGACATACTACGAGCAGTACTTC
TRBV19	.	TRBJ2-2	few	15	CASSPFQENTGELFF	TGTGCCAGTAGTCCTTTTCAAGAGAACACCGGGGAGCTGTTTTTT
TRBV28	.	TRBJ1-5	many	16	CASRVGGRYSNQPQHF	TGTGCCAGCAGGGTTGGTGGGCGGTATAGCAATCAGCCCCAGCATTTT
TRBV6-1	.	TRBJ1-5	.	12	CASRGAVQPQHF	TGTGCCAGCAGGGGCGCGGTACAGCCCCAGCATTTT
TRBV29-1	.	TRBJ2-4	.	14	CSVVSGFGKNIQYF	TGCAGCGTTGTTTCAGGGTTTGGCAAAAACATTCAGTACTTC